These 6 T cell receptor beta chains share one sample of origin, sequenced in a study of blood T cells in healthy people across ages. Primed by a sample-barcoded 5' primer and a J-beta primer mix, a second PCR proceeded for 7 to 11 cycles. Each CDR3 protein gets one entry after TCRdb re-called the 5' RACE reads with MiXCR. Of over 600,000 distinct CDR3 sequences listed, over 20% were seen once; the top ten hold roughly 3.4%. Material for sequencing was blood. These receptors all stem from a man between 65 and 80 years old in good health.

CDR3 sequence reads: CASSSPPLAAYGYTF. CDR3 sequence (DNA): TGTGCCAGCAGCTCGCCCCCGCTGGCGGCGTATGGCTACACCTTC. The chain is built from TRBV7-2 and TRBJ1-2; D remains unclear. Germline assignment: CDR1 SGHTA and CDR2 FQGNSA. V lost 4 bases to trimming and J lost 5 bases, with 17 bases between them. The CDR3 runs 15 residues.

This chain links TRBV10-3 with TRBJ2-7; 11 bases map to TRBD2. V shed 2 bases and J 3 bases; nucleotides not matched to a gene: 3. This CDR3 has 15 amino acids. CDR1 is ENHRY, CDR2 SYGVKD, per germline. CDR3 nucleotides: TGTGCCATCAGTGAGGGACTAGCGGGCCTCTACGAGCAGTACTTC. Encoded protein: CAISEGLAGLYEQYF.

This clonotype was seen a few times. CDR3 region: CASSPYFQEGLAGGPNTQYF. The CDR3 DNA follows: TGTGCCAGCAGCCCTTATTTTCAGGAGGGACTAGCGGGAGGGCCGAATACGCAGTATTTT. The chain uses TRBV9 and TRBJ2-3; 16 bases line up with TRBD2. The germline gives CDR1 SGDLS, CDR2 YYNGEE. V was pared by 4 bases and J by 7 bases, with 18 bases of the junction left unmatched. This CDR3 region has 20 residues.

V is TRBV4-1 and J is TRBJ1-5; D is ambiguous. CDR3 size: 13 residues. V was shortened by 4 bases and J by 5 bases, with 9 bases between the two germline ends. Germline assignment: CDR1 MGHRA and CDR2 YSYEKL. For the CDR3, the DNA is TGCGCCAGCAGCCTGACACGGGATCAGCCCCAGCATTTT. It is translated as CASSLTRDQPQHF.

The rearrangement links TRBV7-2 to TRBJ2-1; the match to TRBD2 covers 14 bases. V dropped 3 bases and J dropped 6; count of bases not matched to a gene: 4. Germline loops: CDR1 SGHTA, CDR2 FQGNSA. The CDR3 sequence is 16 residues long. The CDR3 nucleotides read TGTGCCAGCAGCTTCTGGGGACTAGCGGGAGTCAATGAGCAGTTCTTC. Translation: CASSFWGLAGVNEQFF.

The chain joins TRBV7-3 to TRBJ2-1; D remains unclear. Trimming took 5 bases from V and 6 from J, leaving 11 bases between them. The CDR3 has 13 residues. Germline-derived CDR1 and CDR2 are SGHTA and FQGTGA. The CDR3, as DNA: TGTGCCAGCAGCCCCAAGGGTGGCAATGAGCAGTTCTTC. Amino acids: CASSPKGGNEQFF.